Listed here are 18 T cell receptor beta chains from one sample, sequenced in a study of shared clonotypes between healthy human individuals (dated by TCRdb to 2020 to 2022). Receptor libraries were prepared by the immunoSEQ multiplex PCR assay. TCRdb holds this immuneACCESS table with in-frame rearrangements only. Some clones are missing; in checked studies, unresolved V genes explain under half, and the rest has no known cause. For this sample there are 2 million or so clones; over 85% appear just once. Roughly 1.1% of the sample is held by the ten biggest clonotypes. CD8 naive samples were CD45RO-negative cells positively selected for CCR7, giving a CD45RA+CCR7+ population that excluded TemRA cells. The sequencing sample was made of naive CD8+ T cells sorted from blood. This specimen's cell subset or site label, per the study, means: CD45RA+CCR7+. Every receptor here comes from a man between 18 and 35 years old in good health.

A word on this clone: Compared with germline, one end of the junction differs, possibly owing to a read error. For the CDR3, the DNA is TGTGCCAGCACCTTATCCCGGGACAGGATTAACTATGGCTACACCTTC. Residues: CASTLSRDRINYGYTF. The chain recombines TRBV13 with TRBJ1-2; TRBD1 matches at 8 bases. Germline CDR1 PRHDT, CDR2 FYEKMQ (reference sequence). The CDR3 totals 16 residues. The full variable domain, rest sourced from reference TRBV13 and TRBJ1-2, is AAGVIQSPRHLIKEKRETATLKCYPIPRHDTVYWYQQGPGQDPQFLISFYEKMQSDKGSIPDRFSAQQFSDYHSELNMSSLELGDSALYFCASTLSRDRINYGYTFGSGTRLTVV.

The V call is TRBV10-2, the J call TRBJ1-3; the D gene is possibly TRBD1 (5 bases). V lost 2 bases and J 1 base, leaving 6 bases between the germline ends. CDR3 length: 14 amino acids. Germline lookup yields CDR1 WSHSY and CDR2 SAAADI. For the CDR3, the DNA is TGCGCCAGCAGTGAGGCAGGGTCTGGAAACACCATATATTTT. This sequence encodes CASSEAGSGNTIYF.

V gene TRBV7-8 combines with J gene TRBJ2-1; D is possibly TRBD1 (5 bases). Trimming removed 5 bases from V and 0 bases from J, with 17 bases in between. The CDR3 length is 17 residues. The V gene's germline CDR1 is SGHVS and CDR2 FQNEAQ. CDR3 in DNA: TGTGCCAGCAGCCTACCAAGGCAGGGTAGCTCCTACAATGAGCAGTTCTTC. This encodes CASSLPRQGSSYNEQFF.

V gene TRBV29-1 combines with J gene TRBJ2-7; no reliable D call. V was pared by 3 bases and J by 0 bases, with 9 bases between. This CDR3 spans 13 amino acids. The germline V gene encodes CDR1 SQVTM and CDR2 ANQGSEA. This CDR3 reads CSVESLSSYEQYF. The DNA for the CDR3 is TGCAGCGTTGAGTCGTTAAGCTCCTACGAGCAGTACTTC.

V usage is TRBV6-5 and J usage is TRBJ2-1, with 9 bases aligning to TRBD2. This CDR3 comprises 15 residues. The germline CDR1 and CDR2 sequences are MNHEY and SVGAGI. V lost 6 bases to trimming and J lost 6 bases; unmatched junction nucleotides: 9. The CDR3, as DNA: TGTGCCAGCAGCTTTAGCGGGAGTAAGAGCAATGAGCAGTTCTTC. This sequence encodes CASSFSGSKSNEQFF.

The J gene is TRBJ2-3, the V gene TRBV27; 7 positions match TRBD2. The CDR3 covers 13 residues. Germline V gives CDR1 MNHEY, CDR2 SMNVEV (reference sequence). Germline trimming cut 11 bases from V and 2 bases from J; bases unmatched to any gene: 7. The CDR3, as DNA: TGTGCCGCAGGGCTAGCGGTCACAGATACGCAGTATTTT. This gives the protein CAAGLAVTDTQYF.

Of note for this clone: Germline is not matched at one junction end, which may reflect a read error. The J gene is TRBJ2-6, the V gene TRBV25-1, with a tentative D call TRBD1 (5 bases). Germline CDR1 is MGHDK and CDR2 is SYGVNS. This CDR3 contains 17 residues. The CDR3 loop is CASSAAGWSSGANVLTF. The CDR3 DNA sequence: TGTGCCAGCAGTGCCGCCGGTTGGAGCTCTGGGGCCAACGTCCTGACTTTT.

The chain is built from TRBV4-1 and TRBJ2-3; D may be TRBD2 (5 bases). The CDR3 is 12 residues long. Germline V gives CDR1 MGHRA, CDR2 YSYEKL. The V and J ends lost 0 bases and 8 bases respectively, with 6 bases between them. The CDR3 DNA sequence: TGCGCCAGCAGCCAAGATGGGAGTACGCAGTATTTT. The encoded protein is CASSQDGSTQYF.

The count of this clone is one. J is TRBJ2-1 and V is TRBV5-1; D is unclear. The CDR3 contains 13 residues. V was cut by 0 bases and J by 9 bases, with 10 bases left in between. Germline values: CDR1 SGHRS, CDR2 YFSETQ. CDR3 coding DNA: TGCGCCAGCAGCTTGGACGTTGGATTTGAGCAGTTCTTC. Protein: CASSLDVGFEQFF.

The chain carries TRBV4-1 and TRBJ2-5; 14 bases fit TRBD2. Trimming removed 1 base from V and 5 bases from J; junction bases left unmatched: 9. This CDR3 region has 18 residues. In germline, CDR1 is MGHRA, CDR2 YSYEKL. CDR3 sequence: CASSQARLAGGPGETQYF. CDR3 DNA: TGCGCCAGCAGCCAAGCGCGACTAGCGGGAGGGCCGGGTGAGACCCAGTACTTC.

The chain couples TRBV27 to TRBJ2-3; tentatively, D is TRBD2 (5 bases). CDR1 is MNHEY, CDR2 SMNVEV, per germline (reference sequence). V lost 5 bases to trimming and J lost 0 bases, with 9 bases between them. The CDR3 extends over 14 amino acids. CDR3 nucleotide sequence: TGTGCCAGCAGTCGGGAATCTAGCACAGATACGCAGTATTTT. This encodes CASSRESSTDTQYF.

The CDR3 spells CAWSRQGAFLNYGYTF. CDR3 bases: TGTGCCTGGAGTCGACAGGGGGCTTTCCTTAACTATGGCTACACCTTC. The chain has TRBV30 and TRBJ1-2; 10 nucleotides line up with TRBD1. The germline V gene encodes CDR1 GTSNPN and CDR2 SVGIG (reference sequence). The junction had 7 bases not matched to a gene; V was cut back by 2 bases and J by 1 base. The CDR3 is 16 amino acids.

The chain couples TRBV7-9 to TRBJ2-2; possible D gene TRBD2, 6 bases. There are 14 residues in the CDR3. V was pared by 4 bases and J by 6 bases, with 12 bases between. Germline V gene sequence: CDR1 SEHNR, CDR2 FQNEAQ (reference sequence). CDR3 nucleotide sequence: TGTGCCAGCAGCTCTACGGGCGGGGCCGGGGAGCTGTTTTTT. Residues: CASSSTGGAGELFF.

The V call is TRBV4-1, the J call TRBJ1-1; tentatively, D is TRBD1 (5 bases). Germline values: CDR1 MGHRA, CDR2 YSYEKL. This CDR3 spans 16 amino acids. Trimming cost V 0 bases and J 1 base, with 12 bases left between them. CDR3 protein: CASSQDHLQGNTEAFF. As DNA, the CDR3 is TGCGCCAGCAGCCAAGATCATCTGCAGGGGAACACTGAAGCTTTCTTT.

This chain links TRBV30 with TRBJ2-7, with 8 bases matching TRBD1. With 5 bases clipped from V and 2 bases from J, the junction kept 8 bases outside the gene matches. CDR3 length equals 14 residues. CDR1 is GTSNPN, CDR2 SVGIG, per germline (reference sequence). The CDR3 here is CAWAKDRVTYEQYF. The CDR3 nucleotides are TGTGCCTGGGCAAAGGACAGGGTTACCTACGAGCAGTACTTC. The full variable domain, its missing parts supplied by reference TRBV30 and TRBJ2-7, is SQTIHQWPATLVQPVGSPLSLECTVEGTSNPNLYWYRQAAGRGLQLLFYSVGIGQISSEVPQNLSASRPQDRQFILSSKKLLLSDSGFYLCAWAKDRVTYEQYFGPGTRLTVT.

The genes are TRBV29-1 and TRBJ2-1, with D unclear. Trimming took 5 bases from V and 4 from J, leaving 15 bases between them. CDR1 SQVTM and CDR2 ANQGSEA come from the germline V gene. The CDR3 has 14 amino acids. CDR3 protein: CSVLDVVQYNEQFF. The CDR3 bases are TGCAGCGTTCTTGATGTGGTCCAATACAATGAGCAGTTCTTC.

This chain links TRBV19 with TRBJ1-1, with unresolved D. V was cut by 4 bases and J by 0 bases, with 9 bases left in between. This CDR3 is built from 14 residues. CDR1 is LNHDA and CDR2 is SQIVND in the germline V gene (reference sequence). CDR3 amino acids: CASSSGLLNTEAFF. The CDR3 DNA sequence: TGTGCCAGTAGTAGTGGACTGCTGAACACTGAAGCTTTCTTT. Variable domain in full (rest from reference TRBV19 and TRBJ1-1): DGGITQSPKYLFRKEGQNVTLSCEQNLNHDAMYWYRQDPGQGLRLIYYSQIVNDFQKGDIAEGYSVSREKKESFPLTVTSAQKNPTAFYLCASSSGLLNTEAFFGQGTRLTVV.

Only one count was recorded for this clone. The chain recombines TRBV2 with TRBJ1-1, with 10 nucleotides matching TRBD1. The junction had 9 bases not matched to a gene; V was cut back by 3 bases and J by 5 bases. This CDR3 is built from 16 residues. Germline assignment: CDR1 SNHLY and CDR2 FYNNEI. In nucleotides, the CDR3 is TGTGCCAGCAGTGACGATTGGGACAGGGGAGATACTGAAGCTTTCTTT. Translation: CASSDDWDRGDTEAFF.